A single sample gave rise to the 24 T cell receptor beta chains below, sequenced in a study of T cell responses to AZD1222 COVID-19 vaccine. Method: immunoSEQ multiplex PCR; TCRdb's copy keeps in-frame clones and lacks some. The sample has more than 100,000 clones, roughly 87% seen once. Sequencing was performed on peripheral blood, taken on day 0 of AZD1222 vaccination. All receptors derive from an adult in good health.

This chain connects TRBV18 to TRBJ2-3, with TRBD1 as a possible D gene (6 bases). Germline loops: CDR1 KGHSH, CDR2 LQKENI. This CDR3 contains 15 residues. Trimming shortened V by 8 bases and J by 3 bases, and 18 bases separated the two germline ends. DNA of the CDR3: TGTGCCAGCGCAAACAGGGATGTGCTGACAGATACGCAGTATTTT. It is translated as CASANRDVLTDTQYF.

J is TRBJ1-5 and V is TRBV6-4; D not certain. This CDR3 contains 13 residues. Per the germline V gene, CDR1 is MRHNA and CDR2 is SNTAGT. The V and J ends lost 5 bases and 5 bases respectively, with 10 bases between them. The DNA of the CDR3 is TGTGCCAGCAGTCAAAGGTCTCATCAGCCCCAGCATTTT. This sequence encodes CASSQRSHQPQHF.

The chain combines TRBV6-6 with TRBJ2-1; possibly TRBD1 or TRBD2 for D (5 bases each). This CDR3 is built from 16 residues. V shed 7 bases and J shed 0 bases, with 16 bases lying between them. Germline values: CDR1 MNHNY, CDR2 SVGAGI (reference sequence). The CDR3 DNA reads TGTGCCAGCAATACCGGGACCACCCTCTCCTACAATGAGCAGTTCTTC. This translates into CASNTGTTLSYNEQFF.

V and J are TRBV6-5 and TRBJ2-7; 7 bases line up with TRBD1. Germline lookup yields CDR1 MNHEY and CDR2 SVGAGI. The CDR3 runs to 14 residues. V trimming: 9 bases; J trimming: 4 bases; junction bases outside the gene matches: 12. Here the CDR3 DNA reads TGTGCCAGTAAAACAGGGGACACTCGATACGAGCAGTACTTC. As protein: CASKTGDTRYEQYF.

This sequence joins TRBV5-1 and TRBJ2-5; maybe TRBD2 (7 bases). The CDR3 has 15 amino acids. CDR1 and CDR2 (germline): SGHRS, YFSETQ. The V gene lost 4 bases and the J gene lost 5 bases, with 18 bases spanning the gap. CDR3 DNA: TGCGCCAGCAGCCCTCTCGGGGGGCCGGGTGAGACCCAGTACTTC. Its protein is CASSPLGGPGETQYF.

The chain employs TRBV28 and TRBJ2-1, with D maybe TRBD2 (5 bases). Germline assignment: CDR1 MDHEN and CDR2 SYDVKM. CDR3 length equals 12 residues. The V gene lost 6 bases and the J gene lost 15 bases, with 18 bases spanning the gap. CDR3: CASSPRRLRGFF. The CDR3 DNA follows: TGTGCCAGCAGCCCCCGACGCCTTCGGGGGTTCTTC.

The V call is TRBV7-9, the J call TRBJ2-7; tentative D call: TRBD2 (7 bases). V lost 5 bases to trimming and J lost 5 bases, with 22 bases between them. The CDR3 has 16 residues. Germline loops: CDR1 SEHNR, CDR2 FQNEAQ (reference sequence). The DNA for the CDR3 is TGTGCCAGCAGCCCCGCCGGGGGGCGGATCGTACACGAGCAGTACTTC. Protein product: CASSPAGGRIVHEQYF.

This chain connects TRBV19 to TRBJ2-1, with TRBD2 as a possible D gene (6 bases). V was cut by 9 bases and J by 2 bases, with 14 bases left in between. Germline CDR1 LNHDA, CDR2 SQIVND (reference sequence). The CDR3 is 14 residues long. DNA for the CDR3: TGTGCCAGCTCGGGGACGGGGGCCTACAATGAGCAGTTCTTC. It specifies CASSGTGAYNEQFF.

The CDR3 loop is CASSFGPQGASYEQYF. The CDR3, as DNA: TGCGCCAGCAGCTTCGGTCCGCAGGGGGCCTCCTACGAGCAGTACTTC. This chain joins TRBV5-1 and TRBJ2-7; 8 bases are shared with TRBD1. V shed 2 bases, J shed 0 bases, and the junction held 7 bases outside the gene matches. Germline V gene sequence: CDR1 SGHRS, CDR2 YFSETQ. The CDR3 length is 16 residues.

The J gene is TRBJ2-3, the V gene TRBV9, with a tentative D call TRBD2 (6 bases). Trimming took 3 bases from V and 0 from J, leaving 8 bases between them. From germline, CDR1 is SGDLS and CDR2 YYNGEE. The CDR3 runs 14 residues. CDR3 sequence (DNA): TGTGCCAGCAGCGCGGGGACTAGCACAGATACGCAGTATTTT. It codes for CASSAGTSTDTQYF. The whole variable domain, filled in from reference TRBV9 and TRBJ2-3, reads DSGVTQTPKHLITATGQRVTLRCSPRSGDLSVYWYQQSLDQGLQFLIQYYNGEERAKGNILERFSAQQFPDLHSELNLSSLELGDSALYFCASSAGTSTDTQYFGPGTRLTVL.

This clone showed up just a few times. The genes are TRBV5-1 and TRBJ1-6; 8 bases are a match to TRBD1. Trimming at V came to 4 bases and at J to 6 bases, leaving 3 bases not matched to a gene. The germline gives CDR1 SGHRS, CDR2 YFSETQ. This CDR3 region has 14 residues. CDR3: CASSGQGGNSPLHF. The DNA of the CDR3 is TGCGCCAGCAGCGGACAGGGAGGTAATTCACCCCTCCACTTT.

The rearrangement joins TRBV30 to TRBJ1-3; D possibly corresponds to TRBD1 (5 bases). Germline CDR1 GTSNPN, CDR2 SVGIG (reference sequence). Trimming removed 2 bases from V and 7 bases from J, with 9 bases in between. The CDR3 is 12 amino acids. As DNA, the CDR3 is TGTGCCTGGAGTCGGCGGGGGAACACCATATATTTT. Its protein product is CAWSRRGNTIYF. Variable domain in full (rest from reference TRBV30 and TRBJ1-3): SQTIHQWPATLVQPVGSPLSLECTVEGTSNPNLYWYRQAAGRGLQLLFYSVGIGQISSEVPQNLSASRPQDRQFILSSKKLLLSDSGFYLCAWSRRGNTIYFGEGSWLTVV.

The CDR3 loop reads CASSPRALLYGYTF. CDR3 in DNA: TGTGCCAGCAGCCCGCGGGCGCTCCTCTATGGCTACACCTTC. J is TRBJ1-2 and V is TRBV7-8; unclear D gene. The V gene's germline CDR1 is SGHVS and CDR2 FQNEAQ. There are 14 residues in the CDR3. The V and J ends lost 5 bases and 4 bases respectively, with 14 bases between them.

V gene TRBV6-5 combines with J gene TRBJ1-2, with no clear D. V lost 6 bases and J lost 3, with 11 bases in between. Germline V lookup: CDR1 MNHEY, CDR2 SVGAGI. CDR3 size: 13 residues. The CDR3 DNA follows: TGTGCCAGCAGCCCGATGGCGCACTATGGCTACACCTTC. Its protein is CASSPMAHYGYTF.

The CDR3 DNA follows: TGTGCCAGCAGCCCGTTTCTCAGGGATAGCAATCAGCCCCAGCATTTT. Translation: CASSPFLRDSNQPQHF. The chain recombines TRBV7-8 with TRBJ1-5; tentative D call: TRBD1 (5 bases). The CDR3 is 16 residues long. Germline CDR1 reads SGHVS; CDR2 reads FQNEAQ. Trimming removed 5 bases at V and 0 bases at J, with 14 bases between.

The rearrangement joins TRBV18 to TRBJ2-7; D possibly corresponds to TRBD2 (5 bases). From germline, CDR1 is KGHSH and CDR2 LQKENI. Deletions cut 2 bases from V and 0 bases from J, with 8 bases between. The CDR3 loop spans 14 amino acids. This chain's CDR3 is CASSPRESSYEQYF. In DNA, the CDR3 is TGTGCCAGCTCACCAAGGGAGTCCTCCTACGAGCAGTACTTC.

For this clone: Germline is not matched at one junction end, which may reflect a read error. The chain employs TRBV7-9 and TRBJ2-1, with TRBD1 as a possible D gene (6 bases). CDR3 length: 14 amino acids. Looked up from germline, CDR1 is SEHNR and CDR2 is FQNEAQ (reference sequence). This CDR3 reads CASCPGTSYSEQFF. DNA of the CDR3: TGTGCCAGCTGTCCCGGGACATCTTACAGTGAGCAGTTCTTC. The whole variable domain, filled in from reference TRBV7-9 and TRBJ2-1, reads DTGVSQNPRHKITKRGQNVTFRCDPISEHNRLYWYRQTLGQGPEFLTYFQNEAQLEKSRLLSDRFSAERPKGSFSTLEIQRTEQGDSAMYLCASCPGTSYSEQFFGPGTRLTVL.

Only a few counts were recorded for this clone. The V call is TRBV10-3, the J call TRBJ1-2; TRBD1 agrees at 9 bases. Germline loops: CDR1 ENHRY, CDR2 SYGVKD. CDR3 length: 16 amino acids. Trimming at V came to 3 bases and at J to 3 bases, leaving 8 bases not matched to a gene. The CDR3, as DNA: TGTGCCATCAGTGATAGGACAGGGGCTGATTACTATGGCTACACCTTC. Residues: CAISDRTGADYYGYTF.

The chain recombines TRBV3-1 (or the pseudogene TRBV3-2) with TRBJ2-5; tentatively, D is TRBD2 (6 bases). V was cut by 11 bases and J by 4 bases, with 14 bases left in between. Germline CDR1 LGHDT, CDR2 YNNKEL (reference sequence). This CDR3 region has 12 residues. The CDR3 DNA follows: TGTGCCTCAGGAGGGCGAGGAGAGACCCAGTACTTC. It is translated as CASGGRGETQYF.

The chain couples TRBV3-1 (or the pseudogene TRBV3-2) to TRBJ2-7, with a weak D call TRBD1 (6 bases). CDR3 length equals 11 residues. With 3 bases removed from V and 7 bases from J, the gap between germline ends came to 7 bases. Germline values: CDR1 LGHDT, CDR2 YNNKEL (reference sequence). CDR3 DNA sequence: TGTGCCAGCAGCCACGACAGGGAGCAGTACTTC. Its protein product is CASSHDREQYF.

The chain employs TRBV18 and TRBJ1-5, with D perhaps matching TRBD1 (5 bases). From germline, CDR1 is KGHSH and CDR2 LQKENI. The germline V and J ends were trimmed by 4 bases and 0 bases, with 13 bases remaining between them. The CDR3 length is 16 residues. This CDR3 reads CASSLSQEPSNQPQHF. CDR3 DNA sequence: TGTGCCAGCTCACTTTCACAGGAGCCTAGCAATCAGCCCCAGCATTTT.

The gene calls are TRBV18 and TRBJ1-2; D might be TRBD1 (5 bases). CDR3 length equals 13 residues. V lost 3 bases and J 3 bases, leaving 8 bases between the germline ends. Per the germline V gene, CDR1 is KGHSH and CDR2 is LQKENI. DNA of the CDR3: TGTGCCAGCTCACCCGGGACCGACTATGGCTACACCTTC. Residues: CASSPGTDYGYTF.

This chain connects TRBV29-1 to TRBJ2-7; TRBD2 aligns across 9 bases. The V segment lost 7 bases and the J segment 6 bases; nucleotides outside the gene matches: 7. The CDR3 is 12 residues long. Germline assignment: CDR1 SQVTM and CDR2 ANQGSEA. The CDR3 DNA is TGCAGCGCGGGACTAGCCCTTACCGAGCAGTACTTC. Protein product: CSAGLALTEQYF.

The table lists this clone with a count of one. This CDR3 reads CASRLSGGRATQETQYF. The CDR3, as DNA: TGTGCCAGCCGACTAAGCGGCGGCAGGGCGACCCAAGAGACCCAGTACTTC. The V call is TRBV27, the J call TRBJ2-5, with D perhaps being TRBD1 or TRBD2 (5 bases each). In germline, CDR1 is MNHEY, CDR2 SMNVEV (reference sequence). The length of the CDR3 is 17 residues. Trimming stripped 8 bases from V and 1 base from J, with 23 bases between.